These 15 T cell receptor beta chains were sequenced from one sample in a study of T cell responses to AZD1222 COVID-19 vaccine. Here immunoSEQ multiplex PCR was the method, and the copy in TCRdb shows in-frame clones only, minus some. Of some 130,000 clones listed, 90% to 95% are singletons. The sequencing used peripheral blood, collected on day 0 of AZD1222 vaccination. These receptor sequences come from an adult in good health.

This clone was seen more than once but under ten times. The chain uses TRBV27 and TRBJ1-5; 7 bases are a match to TRBD1. The CDR3 length is 16 residues. Germline V lookup: CDR1 MNHEY, CDR2 SMNVEV (reference sequence). The V segment lost 5 bases and the J segment 4 bases; nucleotides outside the gene matches: 11. The CDR3 spells CASSPIGQAYNQPQHF. The CDR3 nucleotides read TGTGCCAGCAGTCCAATCGGACAGGCTTATAATCAGCCCCAGCATTTT.

The rearrangement links TRBV19 to TRBJ1-5; D may be TRBD1 (5 bases). With 6 bases removed from V and 4 bases from J, the gap between germline ends came to 13 bases. CDR3 length equals 14 residues. Germline-derived CDR1 and CDR2 are LNHDA and SQIVND (reference sequence). The CDR3 DNA follows: TGTGCCAGTAGGGGGCCTAGGGTTAATCAGCCCCAGCATTTT. Its translation is CASRGPRVNQPQHF.

This chain uses TRBV28 with TRBJ1-4; no firm D call. Germline V gene data show CDR1 as MDHEN and CDR2 as SYDVKM. Deletions cut 5 bases from V and 8 bases from J, with 18 bases between. The CDR3 loop spans 15 amino acids. CDR3 nucleotides: TGTGCCAGCAGTATACCCGGTTCGCAGGCCGAAAAACTGTTTTTT. Its protein product is CASSIPGSQAEKLFF.

The V gene is TRBV6-5, the J gene TRBJ2-7; D is undetermined. This CDR3 contains 13 residues. Germline V gene sequence: CDR1 MNHEY, CDR2 SVGAGI. With 5 bases removed from V and 2 bases from J, the gap between germline ends came to 10 bases. The CDR3 sequence: CASSRAGTYEQYF. CDR3 coding DNA: TGTGCCAGCAGTCGGGCCGGAACCTACGAGCAGTACTTC.

V usage is TRBV28 and J usage is TRBJ1-1; D is ambiguous. This CDR3 is built from 14 residues. The V gene's germline CDR1 is MDHEN and CDR2 SYDVKM. Trimming shortened V by 8 bases and J by 0 bases, and 13 bases separated the two germline ends. The CDR3 sequence: CASAAISLNTEAFF. The CDR3 DNA is TGTGCCAGCGCAGCAATATCCCTGAACACTGAAGCTTTCTTT.

The J gene is TRBJ1-1, the V gene TRBV19, with D possibly TRBD1 on 5 matching bases. From germline, CDR1 is LNHDA and CDR2 SQIVND (reference sequence). The germline V and J ends were trimmed by 4 bases and 5 bases, with 17 bases remaining between them. The CDR3 length is 15 residues. CDR3 DNA sequence: TGTGCCAGTAGTACAAGGGGTTCGGCTCGAACTGAAGCTTTCTTT. Translating it yields CASSTRGSARTEAFF.

V gene TRBV12-3 or TRBV12-4 combines with J gene TRBJ2-3; 8 bases align to TRBD1. The V gene end was trimmed by 6 bases and the J gene end by 5 bases; junction bases not matched to a gene: 4. This CDR3 region has 13 residues. The CDR3 sequence is CASRADREDTQYF. CDR3 in DNA: TGTGCCAGCAGGGCGGACAGGGAAGATACGCAGTATTTT.

This rearrangement joins TRBV30 to TRBJ1-1; 8 bases map to TRBD1. Germline V gene lookup returns CDR1 GTSNPN and CDR2 SVGIG (reference sequence). The trim removed 7 bases at V and 4 bases at J, leaving 8 bases unmatched. CDR3 length: 13 amino acids. The CDR3 region has the DNA TGTGCCTTGGACAGGGATCGAGTCACTGAAGCTTTCTTT. Translating gives CALDRDRVTEAFF.

The CDR3 sequence is CASFTAGQPSPTNEKLFF. Here the CDR3 DNA reads TGTGCCAGCTTCACCGCGGGACAGCCCTCCCCAACTAATGAAAAACTGTTTTTT. The gene calls are TRBV18 and TRBJ1-4; TRBD1 agrees at 7 bases. CDR1 and CDR2 (germline): KGHSH, LQKENI. V trimming: 7 bases; J trimming: 0 bases; junction bases outside the gene matches: 14. The CDR3 contains 18 residues.

This chain links TRBV12-3 or TRBV12-4 with TRBJ1-5; TRBD1 might be the D (5 bases). This CDR3 comprises 13 residues. Trimming left V 2 bases short and J 7 bases short, with 9 bases between. CDR3 nucleotides: TGTGCCAGCAGTTTATTGGGGGGGCAGCCCCAGCATTTT. Protein sequence: CASSLLGGQPQHF.

This clone was found once. J is TRBJ2-5 and V is TRBV11-2; possible D gene TRBD1, 6 bases. V gave up 2 bases and J gave up 5 bases, with 15 bases separating them. The CDR3 spans 15 residues. Germline CDR1 is SGHAT and CDR2 is FQNNGV. CDR3 DNA sequence: TGTGCCAGCAGCTTAAGGTTGGGGGCGCGGGAGACCCAGTACTTC. Protein sequence: CASSLRLGARETQYF.

The chain joins TRBV6-5 to TRBJ1-6; 9 nucleotides align to TRBD1. Germline CDR1 MNHEY, CDR2 SVGAGI. The V segment lost 5 bases and the J segment 5 bases; nucleotides outside the gene matches: 4. The CDR3 has 15 residues. DNA for the CDR3: TGTGCCAGCAGTAAGCGGACAGGGGATAATTCACCCCTCCACTTT. This encodes CASSKRTGDNSPLHF.

This chain connects TRBV27 to TRBJ1-5; D gene unclear. The germline gives CDR1 MNHEY, CDR2 SMNVEV (reference sequence). Trimming left V 5 bases short and J 7 bases short, with 12 bases between. The CDR3 has 13 residues. The CDR3 loop reads CASSLPLEQPQHF. The CDR3 nucleotides read TGTGCCAGCAGTCTCCCACTAGAACAGCCCCAGCATTTT.

The chain employs TRBV28 and TRBJ2-7, with TRBD1 matching 10 bases. Germline V gene sequence: CDR1 MDHEN, CDR2 SYDVKM. This CDR3 is 19 amino acids long. V lost 3 bases and J lost 4; bases outside the gene matches: 18. DNA of the CDR3: TGTGCCAGCAGTTTGTACTTCCGACTGCCGGGACAGGGGAGGTACGAGCAGTACTTC. It yields the protein CASSLYFRLPGQGRYEQYF.

The V and J genes are TRBV12-3 or TRBV12-4 and TRBJ1-2, with D possibly TRBD1 on 5 matching bases. V lost 5 bases and J 8 bases, leaving 15 bases between the germline ends. The CDR3 is 13 amino acids. Written as DNA, the CDR3 is TGTGCCAGCAGTCCCAAGAGCGGGGCGGGCTACACCTTC. It is translated as CASSPKSGAGYTF.